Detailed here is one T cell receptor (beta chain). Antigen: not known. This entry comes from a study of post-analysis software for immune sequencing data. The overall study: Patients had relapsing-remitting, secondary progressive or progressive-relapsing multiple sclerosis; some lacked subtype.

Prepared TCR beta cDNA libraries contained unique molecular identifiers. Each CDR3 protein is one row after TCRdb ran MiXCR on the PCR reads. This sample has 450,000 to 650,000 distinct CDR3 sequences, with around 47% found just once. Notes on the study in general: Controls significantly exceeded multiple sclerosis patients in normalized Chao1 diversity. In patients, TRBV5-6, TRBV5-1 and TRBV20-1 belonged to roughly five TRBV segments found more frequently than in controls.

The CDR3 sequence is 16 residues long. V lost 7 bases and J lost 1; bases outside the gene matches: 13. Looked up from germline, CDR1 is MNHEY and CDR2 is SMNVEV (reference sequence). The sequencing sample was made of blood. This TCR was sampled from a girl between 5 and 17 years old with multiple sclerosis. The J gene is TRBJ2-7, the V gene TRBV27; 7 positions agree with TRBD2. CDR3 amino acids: CASNPGRTRESYEQYF. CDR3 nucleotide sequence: TGTGCCAGCAATCCGGGGAGGACTAGGGAATCCTACGAGCAGTACTTC.